Below, 23 T cell receptor beta chains from the same sample are listed, as sequenced in a study of blood T cell repertoires in COVID-19. Profiled with immunoSEQ multiplex PCR; TCRdb holds only in-frame clones, not every one. This table has a few hundred thousand clones, 88% appearing once. Sequencing input: PBMCs or T cells enriched from blood (not recorded which). The receptors derive from a woman aged 40 to 55 who had recovered from COVID-19.

The chain recombines TRBV11-1 with TRBJ1-1; D unresolved. In germline, CDR1 is SGHAT, CDR2 FQDESV (reference sequence). V was pared by 3 bases and J by 7 bases, with 9 bases between. The CDR3 is 12 amino acids. The CDR3 nucleotides read TGTGCCAGCAGCTTTGCGGGGTTTGAAGCTTTCTTT. This codes for CASSFAGFEAFF. The entire variable domain, with the rest obtained from reference TRBV11-1 and TRBJ1-1, is as follows: EAEVAQSPRYKITEKSQAVAFWCDPISGHATLYWYRQILGQGPELLVQFQDESVVDDSQLPKDRFSAERLKGVDSTLKIQPAELGDSAMYLCASSFAGFEAFFGQGTRLTVV.

The J gene is TRBJ2-5, the V gene TRBV12-3 or TRBV12-4, with D tentatively TRBD2 (5 bases). CDR3 length: 12 residues. The ends were cut back, 6 bases at V and 5 bases at J, with 10 bases in the middle. The CDR3 DNA reads as TGTGCCAGCAGCCTAAGAGGGGAGACCCAGTACTTC. It is translated as CASSLRGETQYF.

The rearrangement joins TRBV5-1 to TRBJ1-2, with 9 bases identical to TRBD1. J lost 5 bases, V lost 2 bases, and 13 bases had no gene match. This CDR3 region has 17 residues. The V gene's germline CDR1 is SGHRS and CDR2 YFSETQ. The CDR3 loop is CASSLSAERTGEYGYTF. CDR3 nucleotide sequence: TGCGCCAGCAGCTTAAGCGCGGAGAGGACAGGGGAATATGGCTACACCTTC. The full variable domain, with the rest looked up from reference TRBV5-1 and TRBJ1-2, is KAGVTQTPRYLIKTRGQQVTLSCSPISGHRSVSWYQQTPGQGLQFLFEYFSETQRNKGNFPGRFSGRQFSNSRSEMNVSTLELGDSALYLCASSLSAERTGEYGYTFGSGTRLTVV.

The V and J genes are TRBV20-1 and TRBJ2-7, with D possibly TRBD2 on 6 matching bases. Trimming pared 3 bases from V and 4 bases from J, leaving 16 bases between. CDR1 DFQATT and CDR2 SNEGSKA come from the germline V gene (reference sequence). The CDR3 is made up of 14 amino acids. The CDR3 nucleotides are TGCAGTGCTAGTAGGAGGGATGGAGGTTACGAGCAGTACTTC. Translation gives CSASRRDGGYEQYF.

The chain carries TRBV5-1 and TRBJ2-7, with D unclear. V was clipped by 1 base and J by 2 bases, with 4 bases between them. The CDR3 is 12 amino acids. The germline CDR1 and CDR2 sequences are SGHRS and YFSETQ. The CDR3 DNA reads as TGCGCCAGCAGCTTGACGGCCTACGAGCAGTACTTC. This sequence encodes CASSLTAYEQYF.

The gene calls are TRBV4-3 and TRBJ2-7; TRBD1 aligns across 9 bases. The CDR3 extends over 16 amino acids. Per germline, CDR1 LGHNA and CDR2 YSLEER. V trimming: 0 bases; J trimming: 2 bases; junction bases outside the gene matches: 5. Here the CDR3 reads CASSQDTDRGPYEQYF. DNA of the CDR3: TGCGCCAGCAGCCAAGATACGGACAGGGGTCCCTACGAGCAGTACTTC.

The CDR3 here is CASSLGGQPQHF. Written as DNA, the CDR3 is TGTGCCAGCAGCCTAGGGGGCCAGCCCCAGCATTTT. V is TRBV12-3 or TRBV12-4 and J is TRBJ1-5; 7 bases are a match to TRBD1. Trimming cost V 6 bases and J 7 bases; bases outside gene matches: 3. There are 12 residues in the CDR3.

As DNA, the CDR3 is TGTGCCAGCAGCTTATTTTCCCTACGGGAAGGAGCTTTCTTT. Protein: CASSLFSLREGAFF. The rearrangement links TRBV7-9 to TRBJ1-1, with unresolved D. The CDR3 sequence is 14 residues long. Germline CDR1 SEHNR, CDR2 FQNEAQ (reference sequence). Trimming left V 2 bases short and J 10 bases short, with 17 bases between.

The chain uses TRBV27 and TRBJ2-3; 9 bases line up with TRBD2. Germline lookup yields CDR1 MNHEY and CDR2 SMNVEV (reference sequence). This CDR3 has 14 residues. V lost 4 bases to trimming and J lost 6 bases; unmatched junction nucleotides: 5. The CDR3 nucleotides read TGTGCCAGCAGTTCGGCGGGGGGGCGGGATACGCAGTATTTT. Protein sequence: CASSSAGGRDTQYF.

CDR3 in amino acids: CSATDRYGYTF. The CDR3 DNA is TGCAGTGCAACCGACAGATATGGCTACACCTTC. The chain employs TRBV20-1 and TRBJ1-2, with D possibly TRBD1 on 5 matching bases. From germline, CDR1 is DFQATT and CDR2 SNEGSKA (reference sequence). The CDR3 has 11 amino acids. The V gene lost 6 bases and the J gene lost 5 bases, with 10 bases spanning the gap.

The V gene is TRBV9, the J gene TRBJ2-5; 7 nucleotides line up with TRBD1. V was clipped by 5 bases and J by 2 bases; unmatched bases: 6. Germline-derived CDR1 and CDR2 are SGDLS and YYNGEE. This CDR3 is 14 amino acids long. The CDR3 DNA is TGTGCCAGCAGTCCCGGACAGGCTCAAGAGACCCAGTACTTC. Translation gives CASSPGQAQETQYF.

As to this clone: The junction does not match germline at one end; this may be a read error. This chain links TRBV15 with TRBJ1-2; no clear D gene. CDR3 length equals 16 residues. Germline CDR1 is LNHNV and CDR2 is YYDKDF (reference sequence). This chain's CDR3 is CATSRDTAGSHYGYTF. In DNA form, the CDR3 reads TGTGCCACCAGCCGAGATACCGCCGGGTCCCACTATGGCTACACCTTC.

V usage is TRBV18 and J usage is TRBJ1-1; the D gene is possibly TRBD1 (5 bases). Germline V gene lookup returns CDR1 KGHSH and CDR2 LQKENI. V lost 3 bases and J lost 4, with 18 bases in between. The CDR3 consists of 16 residues. The CDR3 loop reads CASSPLRGTLGTEAFF. The CDR3 DNA is TGTGCCAGCTCACCCCTTCGGGGGACGTTGGGCACTGAAGCTTTCTTT. Full variable domain (missing parts from reference TRBV18 and TRBJ1-1): NAGVMQNPRHLVRRRGQEARLRCSPMKGHSHVYWYRQLPEEGLKFMVYLQKENIIDESGMPKERFSAEFPKEGPSILRIQQVVRGDSAAYFCASSPLRGTLGTEAFFGQGTRLTVV.

With regard to this clone: This specimen includes other DNA sequences encoding the same CDR3. The chain joins TRBV7-9 to TRBJ2-3; no clear D gene. Deletions cut 2 bases from V and 3 bases from J, with 6 bases between. The CDR3 contains 13 residues. Germline V gene sequence: CDR1 SEHNR, CDR2 FQNEAQ (reference sequence). The CDR3: CASSLLSTDTQYF. CDR3 bases: TGTGCCAGCAGCTTACTCTCGACAGATACGCAGTATTTT. The entire variable domain, with the rest obtained from reference TRBV7-9 and TRBJ2-3, is as follows: DTGVSQNPRHKITKRGQNVTFRCDPISEHNRLYWYRQTLGQGPEFLTYFQNEAQLEKSRLLSDRFSAERPKGSFSTLEIQRTEQGDSAMYLCASSLLSTDTQYFGPGTRLTVL.

The rearrangement uses TRBV5-4 and TRBJ2-5; maybe TRBD1 (6 bases). Germline loops: CDR1 SGHNT, CDR2 YYREEE (reference sequence). The CDR3 loop spans 14 amino acids. With 0 bases removed from V and 2 bases from J, the gap between germline ends came to 8 bases. The CDR3 sequence is CASSLDREQETQYF. DNA for the CDR3: TGTGCCAGCAGCTTGGACAGGGAGCAAGAGACCCAGTACTTC.

This chain links TRBV11-2 with TRBJ1-1; 10 bases align to TRBD1. The CDR3 consists of 16 residues. V lost 4 bases, J lost 1 base, and 6 bases stayed unmatched. Germline assignment: CDR1 SGHAT and CDR2 FQNNGV. The CDR3 coding sequence is TGTGCCAGCAGCTACCGGGACAGGGGAAGGAACACTGAAGCTTTCTTT. Protein product: CASSYRDRGRNTEAFF.

The V gene is TRBV2, the J gene TRBJ2-7; 9 positions match TRBD2. The CDR3 runs 15 residues. V was pared by 6 bases and J by 2 bases, with 8 bases of the junction left unmatched. CDR1 is SNHLY and CDR2 is FYNNEI in the germline V gene. The CDR3 DNA sequence: TGTGCCAGCAGAGTGAGTCCTAGCGGGACCTACGAGCAGTACTTC. Translation: CASRVSPSGTYEQYF.

The V and J genes are TRBV19 and TRBJ2-5; tentative D call: TRBD1 (6 bases). Germline assignment: CDR1 LNHDA and CDR2 SQIVND (reference sequence). V lost 3 bases, J lost 6 bases, and 14 bases lay in between. The CDR3 has 14 residues. The CDR3 region is CASSIMGAEKTQYF. Written as DNA, the CDR3 is TGTGCCAGTAGTATTATGGGGGCCGAGAAGACCCAGTACTTC.

The chain joins TRBV3-1 (or the pseudogene TRBV3-2) to TRBJ1-1; D not certain. Germline lookup yields CDR1 LGHDT and CDR2 YNNKEL (reference sequence). The CDR3 contains 16 residues. Trimming cost V 1 base and J 1 base, with 13 bases left between them. In nucleotides, the CDR3 is TGTGCCAGCAGCCAAGGCCCGAAGAGGGAGAACACTGAAGCTTTCTTT. Translating it yields CASSQGPKRENTEAFF.

The chain joins TRBV7-9 to TRBJ1-3, with 10 nucleotides matching TRBD1. Germline V CDR1 and CDR2: SEHNR, FQNEAQ (reference sequence). This CDR3 spans 15 amino acids. V was pared by 5 bases and J by 4 bases, with 5 bases of the junction left unmatched. Here the CDR3 DNA reads TGTGCCAGCAGCCCCGGACAGGGGGAAGGAAACACCATATATTTT. Translating it yields CASSPGQGEGNTIYF.

J is TRBJ1-1 and V is TRBV5-1; no clear D gene. The CDR3 extends over 14 amino acids. The V end was cut by 0 bases, the J end by 1 base, with 7 bases between. The germline gives CDR1 SGHRS, CDR2 YFSETQ. The CDR3: CASSLEAPNTEAFF. In nucleotides, the CDR3 is TGCGCCAGCAGCTTGGAAGCCCCGAACACTGAAGCTTTCTTT.

V gene TRBV10-3 combines with J gene TRBJ2-3, with D possibly TRBD2 on 5 matching bases. V was cut by 3 bases and J by 6 bases, with 19 bases left in between. The CDR3 extends over 16 amino acids. The germline V gene has CDR1 ENHRY and CDR2 SYGVKD. In DNA, the CDR3 is TGTGCCATCAGTGACGGTAGCGCGAACCCCGGGGATACGCAGTATTTT. It codes for CAISDGSANPGDTQYF.

This chain uses TRBV3-1 (or the pseudogene TRBV3-2) with TRBJ2-7; D remains unclear. The CDR3 contains 11 residues. The V end lost 4 bases, the J end lost 6 bases, and 7 bases lay between the germline ends. From germline, CDR1 is LGHDT and CDR2 YNNKEL (reference sequence). CDR3 sequence reads: CASSPRSEQYF. In DNA, the CDR3 is TGTGCCAGCAGCCCTAGGTCCGAGCAGTACTTC.